The present T cell receptor (beta chain) was sequenced within a study of blood T cell repertoires in COVID-19. In the study overall: There were acute and convalescent COVID-19 samples, and they came from the United States, Italy and Spain. T cells, B-cell-depleted T cells, or PBMCs provided the cDNA or gDNA that served as material.

This clone was detected only once. Method: immunoSEQ multiplex PCR; TCRdb's copy keeps in-frame clones and lacks some. The top ten hold almost 2% of the sample, which has more than 200,000 clones, approximately 86% seen once. This CDR3 comprises 14 residues. With V trimmed by 5 bases and J by 6 bases, 6 bases remained unmatched. Germline lookup yields CDR1 LNHDA and CDR2 SQIVND (reference sequence). The source is a man aged 25-40 years with active or convalescent COVID-19. Sequenced: peripheral blood. The chain couples TRBV19 to TRBJ1-5; 8 nucleotides line up with TRBD1. The CDR3 reads CASSLTGDSQPQHF. CDR3 DNA sequence: TGTGCCAGTAGTTTGACAGGGGATTCTCAGCCCCAGCATTTT.